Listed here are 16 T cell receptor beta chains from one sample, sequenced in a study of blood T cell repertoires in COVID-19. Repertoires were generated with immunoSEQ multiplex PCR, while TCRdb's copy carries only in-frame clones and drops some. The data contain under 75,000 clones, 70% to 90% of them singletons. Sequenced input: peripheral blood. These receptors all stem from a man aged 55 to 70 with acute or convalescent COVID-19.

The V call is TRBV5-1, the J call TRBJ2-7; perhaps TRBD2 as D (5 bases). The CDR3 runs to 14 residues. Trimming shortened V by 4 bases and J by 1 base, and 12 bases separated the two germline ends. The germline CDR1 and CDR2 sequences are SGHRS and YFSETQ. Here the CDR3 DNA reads TGCGCCAGCAGCCCCATCCGGGGATCCTACGAGCAGTACTTC. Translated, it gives CASSPIRGSYEQYF.

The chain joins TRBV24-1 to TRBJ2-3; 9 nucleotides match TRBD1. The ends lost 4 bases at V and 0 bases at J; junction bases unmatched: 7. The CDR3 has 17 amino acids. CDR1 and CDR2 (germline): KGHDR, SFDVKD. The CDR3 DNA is TGTGCCACCAGTGAGTCGACAGGGGGAAAGAGCACAGATACGCAGTATTTT. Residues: CATSESTGGKSTDTQYF.

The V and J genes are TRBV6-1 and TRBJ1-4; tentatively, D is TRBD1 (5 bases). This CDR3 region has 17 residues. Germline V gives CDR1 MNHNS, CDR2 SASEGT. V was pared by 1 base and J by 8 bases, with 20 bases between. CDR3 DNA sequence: TGTGCCAGCAGTGAAGTTTGGGGAGGTGGGGCTAGGGAAAAACTGTTTTTT. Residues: CASSEVWGGGAREKLFF.

The CDR3 is CASSPDDSGITDTQYF. The CDR3 coding sequence is TGTGCCAGCTCACCCGATGATAGCGGCATCACAGATACGCAGTATTTT. The V gene is TRBV18, the J gene TRBJ2-3, with D perhaps matching TRBD2 (6 bases). This CDR3 contains 16 residues. V was pared by 3 bases and J by 2 bases, with 15 bases between. Germline CDR1 KGHSH, CDR2 LQKENI.

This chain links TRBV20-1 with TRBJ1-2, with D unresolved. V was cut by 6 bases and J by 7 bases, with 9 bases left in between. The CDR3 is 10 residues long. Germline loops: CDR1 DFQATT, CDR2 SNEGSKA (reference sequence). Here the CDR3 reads CSAPTGGYTF. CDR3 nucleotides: TGCAGTGCCCCTACCGGTGGCTACACCTTC.

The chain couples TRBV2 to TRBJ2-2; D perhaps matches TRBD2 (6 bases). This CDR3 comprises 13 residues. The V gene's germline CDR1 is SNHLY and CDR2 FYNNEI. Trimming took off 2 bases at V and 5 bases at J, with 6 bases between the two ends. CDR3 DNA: TGTGCCAGCAGTGAACGGGGGACCGGGGAGCTGTTTTTT. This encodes CASSERGTGELFF.

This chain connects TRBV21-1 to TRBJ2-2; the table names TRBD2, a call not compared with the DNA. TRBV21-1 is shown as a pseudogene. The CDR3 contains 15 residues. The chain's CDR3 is CASFVAGANTGELFF. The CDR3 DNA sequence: TGTGCCTCCTTTGTGGCGGGGGCTAACACCGGGGAGCTGTTTTTT.

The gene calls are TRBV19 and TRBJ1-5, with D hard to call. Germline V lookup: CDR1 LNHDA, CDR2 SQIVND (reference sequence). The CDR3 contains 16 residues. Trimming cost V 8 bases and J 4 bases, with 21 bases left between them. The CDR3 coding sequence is TGTGCCAGTGATGGGCTGGTCGCTCCTCTAAATCAGCCCCAGCATTTT. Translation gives CASDGLVAPLNQPQHF. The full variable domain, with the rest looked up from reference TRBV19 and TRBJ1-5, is DGGITQSPKYLFRKEGQNVTLSCEQNLNHDAMYWYRQDPGQGLRLIYYSQIVNDFQKGDIAEGYSVSREKKESFPLTVTSAQKNPTAFYLCASDGLVAPLNQPQHFGDGTRLSIL.

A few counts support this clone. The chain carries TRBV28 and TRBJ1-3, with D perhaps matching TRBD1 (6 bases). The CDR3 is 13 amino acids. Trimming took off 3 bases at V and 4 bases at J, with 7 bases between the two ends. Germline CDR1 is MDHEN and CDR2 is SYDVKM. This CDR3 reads CASSFGQGNTIYF. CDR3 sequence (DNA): TGTGCCAGCAGTTTCGGACAGGGAAACACCATATATTTT.

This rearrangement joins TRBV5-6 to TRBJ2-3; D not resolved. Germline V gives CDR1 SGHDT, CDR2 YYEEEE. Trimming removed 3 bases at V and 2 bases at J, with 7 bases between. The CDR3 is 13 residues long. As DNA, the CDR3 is TGTGCCAGCAGCTGGCGGAACACAGATACGCAGTATTTT. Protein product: CASSWRNTDTQYF.

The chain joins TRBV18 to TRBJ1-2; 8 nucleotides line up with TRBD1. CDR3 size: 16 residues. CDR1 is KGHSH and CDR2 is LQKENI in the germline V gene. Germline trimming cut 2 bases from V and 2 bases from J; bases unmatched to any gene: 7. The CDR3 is CASSPTLGQGNYGYTF. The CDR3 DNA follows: TGTGCCAGCTCACCAACCCTCGGACAGGGCAACTATGGCTACACCTTC.

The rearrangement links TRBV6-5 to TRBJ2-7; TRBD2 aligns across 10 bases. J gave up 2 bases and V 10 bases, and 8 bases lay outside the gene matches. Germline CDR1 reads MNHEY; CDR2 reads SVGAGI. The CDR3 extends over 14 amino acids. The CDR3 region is CATRTSGAPYEQYF. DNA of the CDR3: TGTGCCACTCGGACTAGCGGCGCGCCCTACGAGCAGTACTTC.

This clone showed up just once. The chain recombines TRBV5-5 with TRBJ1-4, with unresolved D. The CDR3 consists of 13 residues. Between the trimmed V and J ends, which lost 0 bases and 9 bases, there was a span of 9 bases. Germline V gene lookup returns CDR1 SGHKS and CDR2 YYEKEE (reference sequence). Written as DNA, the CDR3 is TGTGCCAGCAGCTTGGTAGAGCCTCAAAAACTGTTTTTT. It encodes CASSLVEPQKLFF.

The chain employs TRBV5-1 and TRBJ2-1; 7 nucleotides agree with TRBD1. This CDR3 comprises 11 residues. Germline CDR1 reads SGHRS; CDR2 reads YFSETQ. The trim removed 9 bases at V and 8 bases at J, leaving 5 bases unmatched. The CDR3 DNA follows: TGCGCCACCCGAGACAGGGATGAGCAGTTCTTC. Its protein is CATRDRDEQFF.

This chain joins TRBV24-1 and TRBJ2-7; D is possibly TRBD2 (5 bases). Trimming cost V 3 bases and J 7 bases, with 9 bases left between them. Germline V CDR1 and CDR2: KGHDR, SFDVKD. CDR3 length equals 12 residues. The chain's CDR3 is CATSDLAGEQYF. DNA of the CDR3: TGTGCCACCAGTGATCTCGCGGGTGAGCAGTACTTC.

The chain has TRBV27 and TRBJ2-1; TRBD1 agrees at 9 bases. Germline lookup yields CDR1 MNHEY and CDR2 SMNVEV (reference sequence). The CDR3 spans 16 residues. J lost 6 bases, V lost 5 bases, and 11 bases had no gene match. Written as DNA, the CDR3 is TGTGCCAGCAGTACATCAACGGGACAGGGAGGCAATGAGCAGTTCTTC. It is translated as CASSTSTGQGGNEQFF.